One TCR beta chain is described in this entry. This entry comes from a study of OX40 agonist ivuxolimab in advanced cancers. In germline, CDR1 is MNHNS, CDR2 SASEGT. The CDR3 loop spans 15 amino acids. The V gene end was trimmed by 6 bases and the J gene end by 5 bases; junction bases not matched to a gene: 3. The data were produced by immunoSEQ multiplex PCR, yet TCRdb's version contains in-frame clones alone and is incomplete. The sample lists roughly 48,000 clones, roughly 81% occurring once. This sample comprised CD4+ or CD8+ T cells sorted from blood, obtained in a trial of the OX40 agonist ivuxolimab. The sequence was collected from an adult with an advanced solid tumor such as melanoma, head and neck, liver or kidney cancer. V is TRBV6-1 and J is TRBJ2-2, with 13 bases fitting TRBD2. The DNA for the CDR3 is TGTGCCAGCAGAACTAGCGGGAGGGGGACCGGGGAGCTGTTTTTT. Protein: CASRTSGRGTGELFF.